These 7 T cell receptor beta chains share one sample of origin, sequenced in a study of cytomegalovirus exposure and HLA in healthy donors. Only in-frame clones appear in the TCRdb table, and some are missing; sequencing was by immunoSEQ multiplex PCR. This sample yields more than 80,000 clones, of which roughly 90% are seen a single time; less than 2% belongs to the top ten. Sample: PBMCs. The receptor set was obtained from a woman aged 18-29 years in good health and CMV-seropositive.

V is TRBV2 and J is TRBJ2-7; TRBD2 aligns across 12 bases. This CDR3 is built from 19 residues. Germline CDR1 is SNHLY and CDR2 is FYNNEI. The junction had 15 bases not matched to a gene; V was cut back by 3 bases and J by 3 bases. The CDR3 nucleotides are TGTGCCAGCAGTGAGGTTTCAGGCGTAACTAGCGGGGGGATCTACGAGCAGTACTTC. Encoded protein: CASSEVSGVTSGGIYEQYF.

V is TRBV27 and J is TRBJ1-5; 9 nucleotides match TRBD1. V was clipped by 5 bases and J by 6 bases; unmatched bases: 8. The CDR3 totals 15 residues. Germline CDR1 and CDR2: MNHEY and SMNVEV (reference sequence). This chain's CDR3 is CASSPTNRGLQPQHF. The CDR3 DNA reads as TGTGCCAGCAGTCCGACTAACAGGGGGCTTCAGCCCCAGCATTTT.

CDR3 in DNA: TGTGCCAGCAGTTCTAACGGCTACACCTTC. Translated, it gives CASSSNGYTF. The chain is built from TRBV28 and TRBJ1-2, with D unclear. Between the trimmed V and J ends, which lost 4 bases and 8 bases, there was a span of 5 bases. The CDR3 length is 10 residues. CDR1 is MDHEN, CDR2 SYDVKM, per germline.

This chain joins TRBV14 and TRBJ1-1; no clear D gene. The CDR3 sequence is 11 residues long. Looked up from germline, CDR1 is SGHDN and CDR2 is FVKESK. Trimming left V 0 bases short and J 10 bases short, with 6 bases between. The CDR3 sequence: CASSQEPGAFF. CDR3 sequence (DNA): TGTGCCAGCAGCCAAGAGCCGGGAGCTTTCTTT.

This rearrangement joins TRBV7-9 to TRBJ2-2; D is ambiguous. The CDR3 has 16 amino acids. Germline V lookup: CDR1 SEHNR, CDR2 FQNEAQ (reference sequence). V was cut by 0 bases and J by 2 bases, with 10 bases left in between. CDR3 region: CASSLAEQRNTGELFF. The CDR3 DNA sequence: TGTGCCAGCAGCTTAGCGGAGCAGAGAAACACCGGGGAGCTGTTTTTT. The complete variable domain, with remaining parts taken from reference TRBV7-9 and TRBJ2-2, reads DTGVSQNPRHKITKRGQNVTFRCDPISEHNRLYWYRQTLGQGPEFLTYFQNEAQLEKSRLLSDRFSAERPKGSFSTLEIQRTEQGDSAMYLCASSLAEQRNTGELFFGEGSRLTVL.

CDR3 in amino acids: CASSPRDSNEKLFF. The DNA for the CDR3 is TGTGCCAGCAGCCCCCGGGACTCGAATGAAAAACTGTTTTTT. J is TRBJ1-4 and V is TRBV7-8, with TRBD1 as a possible D gene (5 bases). The CDR3 extends over 14 amino acids. V was trimmed by 5 bases and J by 5 bases, leaving 12 bases between them. In germline, CDR1 is SGHVS, CDR2 FQNEAQ. Full variable domain (remainder filled in from reference TRBV7-8 and TRBJ1-4): GAGVSQSPRYKVAKRGQDVALRCDPISGHVSLFWYQQALGQGPEFLTYFQNEAQLDKSGLPSDRFFAERPEGSVSTLKIQRTQQEDSAVYLCASSPRDSNEKLFFGSGTQLSVL.

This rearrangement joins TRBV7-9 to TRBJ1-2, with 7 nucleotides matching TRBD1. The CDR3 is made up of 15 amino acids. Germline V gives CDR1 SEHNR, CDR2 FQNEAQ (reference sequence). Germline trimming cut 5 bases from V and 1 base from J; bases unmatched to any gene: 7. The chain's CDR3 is CASSGWTGFNYGYTF. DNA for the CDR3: TGTGCCAGCAGCGGCTGGACAGGCTTTAACTATGGCTACACCTTC.